Each of the 30 T cell receptor beta chains below was sequenced from the same sample in a study of OX40 agonist ivuxolimab in advanced cancers. TCRdb's table, derived via immunoSEQ multiplex PCR, lists solely in-frame clones and lacks some. This table has more than 7,500 clones, 88% appearing once. Sequenced here: CD4+ or CD8+ T cells sorted from blood, sampled in a trial of the OX40 agonist ivuxolimab. These receptor sequences come from an adult with an advanced solid tumor such as melanoma, head and neck, liver or kidney cancer.

This chain links TRBV4-1 with TRBJ1-2; 11 bases line up with TRBD1. The V gene's germline CDR1 is MGHRA and CDR2 YSYEKL. The V and J ends lost 1 base and 4 bases, in that order; junction bases with no gene match: 2. This CDR3 is 15 amino acids long. Here the CDR3 DNA reads TGCGCCAGCAGCCAAGTCGGGACAGGGGGCTATGGCTACACCTTC. Its protein is CASSQVGTGGYGYTF.

The V and J genes are TRBV29-1 and TRBJ2-2; D is undetermined. Trimming stripped 4 bases from V and 3 bases from J, with 9 bases between. CDR3 length: 13 amino acids. Germline values: CDR1 SQVTM, CDR2 ANQGSEA. The CDR3 nucleotides read TGCAGCGTTGTGGTCTTGTACACCGGGGAGCTGTTTTTT. It translates to CSVVVLYTGELFF.

The chain links TRBV14 to TRBJ2-2; D perhaps matches TRBD2 (6 bases). Germline CDR1 reads SGHDN; CDR2 reads FVKESK. CDR3 size: 14 residues. The V end lost 1 base, the J end lost 5 bases, and 8 bases lay between the germline ends. The CDR3 sequence is CASSQVGGTGELFF. In nucleotides, the CDR3 is TGTGCCAGCAGCCAAGTTGGAGGGACCGGGGAGCTGTTTTTT.

This rearrangement joins TRBV7-9 to TRBJ2-7, with 7 positions matching TRBD2. Germline CDR1 reads SEHNR; CDR2 reads FQNEAQ (reference sequence). Losses at the gene ends were 5 bases for V and 6 bases for J; bases not matched to a gene: 4. The CDR3 totals 12 residues. CDR3 coding DNA: TGTGCCAGCAGCAGGGAGGGTCGCGAGCAGTACTTC. The encoded protein is CASSREGREQYF.

The V gene is TRBV7-9, the J gene TRBJ2-2, with D tentatively TRBD1 (6 bases). This CDR3 has 16 amino acids. The germline V and J ends were trimmed by 5 bases and 1 base, with 14 bases remaining between them. Germline CDR1 and CDR2: SEHNR and FQNEAQ (reference sequence). The CDR3 DNA follows: TGTGCCAGCAGCCCTTCCGGACAGAGGAACACCGGGGAGCTGTTTTTT. This codes for CASSPSGQRNTGELFF.

This clone has a single count. The rearrangement uses TRBV7-9 and TRBJ2-5; D not certain. The DNA end lines up better with TRBJ2-7; the J call may be wrong. Germline CDR1 is SEHNR and CDR2 is FQNEAQ (reference sequence). The CDR3 runs 13 residues. CDR3 region: CASSFPSSYEQYF. The CDR3 coding sequence is TGTGCCAGCAGCTTTCCCAGCTCCTACGAGCAGTACTTC.

The chain recombines TRBV27 with TRBJ2-1; 7 positions agree with TRBD1. The CDR3 is 14 residues long. Looked up from germline, CDR1 is MNHEY and CDR2 is SMNVEV (reference sequence). V lost 8 bases to trimming and J lost 7 bases; unmatched junction nucleotides: 11. The CDR3: CASAEARGLNEQFF. The CDR3 DNA follows: TGTGCCAGCGCGGAGGCAAGGGGGCTGAATGAGCAGTTCTTC.

The gene calls are TRBV15 and TRBJ1-4, with D perhaps TRBD1 (5 bases). V lost 3 bases, J lost 5 bases, and 10 bases lay in between. The length of the CDR3 is 14 residues. Germline CDR1 is LNHNV and CDR2 is YYDKDF (reference sequence). CDR3 sequence reads: CATSRGRQNEKLFF. The CDR3 region has the DNA TGTGCCACCAGCAGGGGACGTCAGAATGAAAAACTGTTTTTT.

CDR3 in amino acids: CASSHRDSTYEQYF. The CDR3 DNA sequence: TGTGCCAGCAGCCATCGGGACAGCACCTACGAGCAGTACTTC. This chain joins TRBV5-6 and TRBJ2-7, with 7 nucleotides matching TRBD1. This CDR3 contains 14 residues. With 4 bases clipped from V and 2 bases from J, the junction kept 6 bases outside the gene matches. CDR1 SGHDT and CDR2 YYEEEE come from the germline V gene. Full variable domain (outside the CDR3, taken from reference TRBV5-6 and TRBJ2-7): DAGVTQSPTHLIKTRGQQVTLRCSPKSGHDTVSWYQQALGQGPQFIFQYYEEEERQRGNFPDRFSGHQFPNYSSELNVNALLLGDSALYLCASSHRDSTYEQYFGPGTRLTVT.

The CDR3 loop reads CASSEQGRSYEQYF. CDR3 in DNA: TGCGCCAGCAGTGAGCAGGGACGCTCCTACGAGCAGTACTTC. This rearrangement joins TRBV10-2 to TRBJ2-5, with D possibly being TRBD1 or TRBD2 (5 bases each). The J call may be mistaken, given a closer DNA end match to TRBJ2-7. In germline, CDR1 is WSHSY, CDR2 SAAADI. The CDR3 has 14 amino acids.

V usage is TRBV19 and J usage is TRBJ2-1, with TRBD2 matching over 11 bases. V trimming: 5 bases; J trimming: 0 bases; junction bases outside the gene matches: 9. From germline, CDR1 is LNHDA and CDR2 SQIVND (reference sequence). The CDR3 has 18 residues. CDR3 sequence: CASSLKGLAGSSYNEQFF. Here the CDR3 DNA reads TGTGCCAGTAGTTTAAAAGGACTAGCGGGTAGCTCCTACAATGAGCAGTTCTTC.

This clone was picked up one time. This rearrangement joins TRBV11-2 to TRBJ2-5, with D perhaps matching TRBD2 (7 bases). CDR3 size: 12 residues. Germline-derived CDR1 and CDR2 are SGHAT and FQNNGV. V dropped 7 bases and J dropped 5 bases, with 11 bases sitting between them. In DNA, the CDR3 is TGTGCCAGCACTGAGGGGGGGGAGACCCAGTACTTC. It specifies CASTEGGETQYF.

The rearrangement joins TRBV7-9 to TRBJ2-2; TRBD1 agrees at 10 bases. This CDR3 is built from 17 residues. Germline V gene lookup returns CDR1 SEHNR and CDR2 FQNEAQ (reference sequence). Trimming took 5 bases from V and 3 from J; bases not matched to a gene: 9. The CDR3 reads CASSDPRQGAYTGELFF. CDR3 nucleotide sequence: TGTGCCAGCAGCGATCCGAGACAGGGGGCGTACACCGGGGAGCTGTTTTTT. Complete variable domain (other parts from reference TRBV7-9 and TRBJ2-2): DTGVSQNPRHKITKRGQNVTFRCDPISEHNRLYWYRQTLGQGPEFLTYFQNEAQLEKSRLLSDRFSAERPKGSFSTLEIQRTEQGDSAMYLCASSDPRQGAYTGELFFGEGSRLTVL.

This clone was picked up one time. The rearrangement uses TRBV4-1 and TRBJ2-5; the match to TRBD2 covers 7 bases. The V gene end was trimmed by 4 bases and the J gene end by 2 bases; junction bases not matched to a gene: 13. Looked up from germline, CDR1 is MGHRA and CDR2 is YSYEKL. The CDR3 loop spans 17 amino acids. The CDR3 DNA reads as TGCGCCAGCAGCCGGACGATCCTAGCGGCCGAGCAAGAGACCCAGTACTTC. Translating it yields CASSRTILAAEQETQYF.

The chain recombines TRBV5-4 with TRBJ1-2; D ambiguous. The CDR3 is 14 residues long. CDR1 is SGHNT, CDR2 YYREEE, per germline (reference sequence). Trimming cost V 4 bases and J 7 bases, with 17 bases left between them. Here the CDR3 DNA reads TGTGCCAGCAGCGTTTCCGGCTCAGCGGCTGGCTACACCTTC. It yields the protein CASSVSGSAAGYTF.

The chain couples TRBV7-9 to TRBJ2-3; no definite D call. Deletions cut 5 bases from V and 4 bases from J, with 13 bases between. Per germline, CDR1 SEHNR and CDR2 FQNEAQ (reference sequence). The CDR3 extends over 14 amino acids. CDR3 in amino acids: CASSAYHSPDTQYF. The DNA for the CDR3 is TGTGCCAGCAGCGCCTACCATAGTCCAGATACGCAGTATTTT.

The chain recombines TRBV2 with TRBJ1-5; D possibly corresponds to TRBD1 (6 bases). The V end was cut by 3 bases, the J end by 7 bases, with 7 bases between. From germline, CDR1 is SNHLY and CDR2 FYNNEI. CDR3 length: 12 residues. As DNA, the CDR3 is TGTGCCAGCAGTGATGGGGGCCAGCCCCAGCATTTT. Residues: CASSDGGQPQHF.

This clone was detected once. This chain connects TRBV11-2 to TRBJ2-2, with D maybe TRBD2 (6 bases). CDR3 length equals 15 residues. Germline V gene lookup returns CDR1 SGHAT and CDR2 FQNNGV. V lost 5 bases, J lost 5 bases, and 15 bases lay in between. DNA for the CDR3: TGTGCCAGCAGCCGCCCGGGGACTGGTACCGGGGAGCTGTTTTTT. Translation gives CASSRPGTGTGELFF. The full variable domain, completed using reference TRBV11-2 and TRBJ2-2, is EAGVAQSPRYKIIEKRQSVAFWCNPISGHATLYWYQQILGQGPKLLIQFQNNGVVDDSQLPKDRFSAERLKGVDSTLKIQPAKLEDSAVYLCASSRPGTGTGELFFGEGSRLTVL.

The V call is TRBV19, the J call TRBJ2-1, with no clear D. CDR1 LNHDA and CDR2 SQIVND come from the germline V gene (reference sequence). The CDR3 sequence is 15 residues long. V was cut by 2 bases and J by 6 bases, with 14 bases left in between. In nucleotides, the CDR3 is TGTGCCAGTAGTATACTGCATATCTCTCTCAATGAGCAGTTCTTC. It codes for CASSILHISLNEQFF.

This chain joins TRBV15 and TRBJ2-7, with TRBD1 matching over 10 bases. The V gene's germline CDR1 is LNHNV and CDR2 YYDKDF (reference sequence). Unmatched junction bases numbered 13, after V lost 3 bases and J lost 5 bases. The CDR3 spans 17 residues. Here the CDR3 reads CATSSPPDRGHFDEQYF. CDR3 bases: TGTGCCACCAGCAGCCCACCCGACAGGGGGCATTTCGACGAGCAGTACTTC. Supplemented by reference TRBV15 and TRBJ2-7, the full variable domain reads DAMVIQNPRYQVTQFGKPVTLSCSQTLNHNVMYWYQQKSSQAPKLLFHYYDKDFNNEADTPDNFQSRRPNTSFCFLDIRSPGLGDTAMYLCATSSPPDRGHFDEQYFGPGTRLTVT.

The V gene is TRBV5-4, the J gene TRBJ1-6; a weak D match, TRBD1 (6 bases). Germline values: CDR1 SGHNT, CDR2 YYREEE (reference sequence). The CDR3 runs to 19 residues. Trimming stripped 2 bases from V and 0 bases from J, with 18 bases between. The CDR3 sequence: CASSLGGTRRSSYNSPLHF. In DNA form, the CDR3 reads TGTGCCAGCAGCTTAGGCGGGACACGAAGGAGCTCCTATAATTCACCCCTCCACTTT.

The rearrangement links TRBV7-6 to TRBJ1-2; the D is unclear. The V gene's germline CDR1 is SGHVS and CDR2 FNYEAQ. CDR3 length: 16 residues. V was trimmed by 5 bases and J by 0 bases, leaving 16 bases between them. The CDR3 sequence is CASSPTRVDSNYGYTF. The DNA for the CDR3 is TGTGCCAGCAGCCCTACGCGCGTAGACTCTAACTATGGCTACACCTTC.

The chain uses TRBV6-1 and TRBJ1-6; 8 bases agree with TRBD1. There are 14 residues in the CDR3. The V and J ends lost 5 bases and 11 bases, in that order; junction bases with no gene match: 8. In germline, CDR1 is MNHNS, CDR2 SASEGT. The CDR3 loop is CASSPQGVSTPLHF. For the CDR3, the DNA is TGTGCCAGCAGTCCACAGGGGGTTTCGACACCCCTCCACTTT.

CDR3 loop: CASSLVQGIANDYGYTF. The DNA of the CDR3 is TGTGCCAGCAGCTTAGTACAGGGAATTGCCAATGACTATGGCTACACCTTC. J is TRBJ1-2 and V is TRBV7-9, with a possible D match to TRBD1 (6 bases). CDR3 length: 17 amino acids. V was shortened by 1 base and J by 3 bases, with 18 bases between the two germline ends. The germline gives CDR1 SEHNR, CDR2 FQNEAQ (reference sequence).

The chain joins TRBV2 to TRBJ1-5; 8 nucleotides match TRBD1. Germline trimming cut 4 bases from V and 3 bases from J; bases unmatched to any gene: 5. The CDR3 is 15 amino acids. CDR1 and CDR2 from the germline V gene are SNHLY and FYNNEI. The CDR3 coding sequence is TGTGCCAGCAGTGGGCGGACAGGGTTCAATCAGCCCCAGCATTTT. Translation: CASSGRTGFNQPQHF.

This clone showed up just a few times. The genes are TRBV7-9 and TRBJ1-2; the D gene is possibly TRBD1 (5 bases). This CDR3 contains 16 residues. V was trimmed by 6 bases and J by 0 bases, leaving 17 bases between them. Germline V lookup: CDR1 SEHNR, CDR2 FQNEAQ (reference sequence). Written as DNA, the CDR3 is TGTGCCAGCAGGGAGGGGCCAGGAGCTTCTAACTATGGCTACACCTTC. It specifies CASREGPGASNYGYTF.

This clone appeared a few times. The chain joins TRBV4-1 to TRBJ1-6, with D uncertain. From germline, CDR1 is MGHRA and CDR2 YSYEKL. V lost 5 bases and J 7 bases, leaving 9 bases between the germline ends. The CDR3 consists of 13 residues. The CDR3 DNA reads TGCGCCAGCAGCGCCCTCGGGAATTCACCCCTCCACTTT. Amino acids: CASSALGNSPLHF.

This chain uses TRBV27 with TRBJ2-7, with D perhaps TRBD1 or TRBD2 (5 bases each). The CDR3 spans 13 residues. V was cut by 6 bases and J by 1 base, with 10 bases left in between. Germline CDR1 and CDR2: MNHEY and SMNVEV (reference sequence). In nucleotides, the CDR3 is TGTGCCAGCAGCCCAGGGAGTTCCTACGAGCAGTACTTC. This encodes CASSPGSSYEQYF.

The chain links TRBV5-1 to TRBJ1-2, with D uncertain. Looked up from germline, CDR1 is SGHRS and CDR2 is YFSETQ. V lost 2 bases, J lost 1 base, and 6 bases lay in between. CDR3 size: 13 residues. CDR3 region: CASSFNSNYGYTF. The DNA of the CDR3 is TGCGCCAGCAGCTTCAACAGTAACTATGGCTACACCTTC. The full variable domain, in which reference TRBV5-1 and TRBJ1-2 provide the parts outside the CDR3, is KAGVTQTPRYLIKTRGQQVTLSCSPISGHRSVSWYQQTPGQGLQFLFEYFSETQRNKGNFPGRFSGRQFSNSRSEMNVSTLELGDSALYLCASSFNSNYGYTFGSGTRLTVV.

V usage is TRBV2 and J usage is TRBJ2-1, with 7 bases matching TRBD2. Germline V gene data show CDR1 as SNHLY and CDR2 as FYNNEI. The CDR3 runs 15 residues. The V and J ends lost 6 bases and 4 bases, in that order; junction bases with no gene match: 9. The CDR3: CASREGGGSYNEQFF. The DNA of the CDR3 is TGTGCCAGCAGGGAGGGCGGGGGTTCGTACAATGAGCAGTTCTTC.